This T cell receptor (beta chain) came from a study of beta chain features in type 1 diabetes. Study-wide results and limits: All four CD4+ subsets from Type 1 diabetes patients carried moderately but significantly shorter TCRB CDR3s. A PCR bias possibly favoring shorter templates would apply equally to patients and controls.

For this clone: The antigen is undetermined.

Sequencing targeted expressed TCRB transcripts, as all isolated RNA had been reverse transcribed. Method: immunoSEQ multiplex PCR; TCRdb's copy keeps in-frame clones and lacks some. The sample contains 550,000 to 850,000 clones, under 15% of which appear only once. The sequenced sample consisted of naive CD4+ T cells from blood. This receptor was taken from a man aged 18 to 35 with type 1 diabetes.

The chain's CDR3 is CASSTDYSPLHF. CDR3 nucleotide sequence: TGTGCCTCCTCAACGGACTATTCACCCCTCCACTTT. The chain combines TRBV2 with TRBJ1-6; no clear D gene. The CDR3 is made up of 12 amino acids. The germline gives CDR1 SNHLY, CDR2 FYNNEI. Trimming took 11 bases from V and 8 from J, leaving 13 bases between them.